This entry concerns a single TCR beta chain. This entry comes from a study of CD8 T cells in Susac syndrome. The CDR3 is made up of 19 amino acids. The V end was cut by 2 bases, the J end by 5 bases, with 27 bases between. The germline V gene has CDR1 SGHVS and CDR2 FQNEAQ. Sequencing of TCR beta was performed on blood CD8+ T cells and on blood CD4+ T cells. Included as multiple sclerosis controls were treatment-naive patients who had stable or active relapsing-remitting disease. Random hexamers were used to reverse transcribe roughly 0.5 to 1 ug of RNA. By means of immunoSEQ multiplex PCR, TCR beta CDR3 spanning 54 Vbeta and 13 Jbeta underwent amplification. MiXCR was run by TCRdb on the immunoSEQ multiplex PCR reads, yielding one entry per CDR3 protein. The sample consists of 100,000 to 150,000 distinct CDR3 sequences, roughly 80% of them appearing once.

This chain uses TRBV7-8 with TRBJ2-5; D gene uncertain. Sequencing was performed on CD8+ T cells from PBMCs. The clonotype comes from a human donor with multiple sclerosis. The CDR3 protein is CASSLISLDPLGGEETQYF. DNA for the CDR3: TGTGCCAGCAGCTTAATAAGCTTAGACCCCTTAGGCGGCGAGGAGACCCAGTACTTC.